This is a list of T cell receptor beta chains from one sample in a study of control samples from healthy donors and cancer patients. TCRdb keeps only in-frame clones here, not all; method: immunoSEQ multiplex PCR. In the table there are about 53,000 clones, about 90% of which are singletons. The sample consisted of PBMCs. These receptors all stem from a man between 60 and 75 years old with head and neck cancer. The CDR3 runs from the conserved cysteine through the conserved F or W. The order of the fields is CDR3 length, J gene, clone size, V gene, D gene, CDR3 DNA, CDR3 protein. A D gene is named only where the DNA matches it firmly. Not all rows give a size; the values are once, few, many and, for expanded clones, a class.

14 | TRBJ2-5 | - | TRBV5-4 | - | TGTGCCAGCAGCTTGGATTGGGGGGAAGAGACCCAGTACTTC | CASSLDWGEETQYF
15 | TRBJ2-1 | - | TRBV10-3 | TRBD1 | TGTGCCATCAGTCCACCGGGACAGGGGTACAATGAGCAGTTCTTC | CAISPPGQGYNEQFF
15 | TRBJ1-1 | - | TRBV6-5 | - | TGTGCCAGCAGTTACTCCGGGAACATGAACACTGAAGCTTTCTTT | CASSYSGNMNTEAFF
13 | TRBJ1-5 | - | TRBV7-2 | - | TGTGCCAGCAGCCCATTCCTCAATCAGCCCCAGCATTTT | CASSPFLNQPQHF
13 | TRBJ1-2 | - | TRBV6-5 | TRBD1 | TGTGCCAGCAGGAGACAGGGGTCTGCTGGCTACACCTTC | CASRRQGSAGYTF
12 | TRBJ2-7 | - | TRBV2 | - | TGTGCCAGCAGTGAACTTTCATACGAGCAGTACTTC | CASSELSYEQYF
15 | TRBJ1-2 | - | TRBV2 | - | TGTGCCAGCATCTCCAGGGTTCCAACTAACTATGGCTACACCTTC | CASISRVPTNYGYTF
15 | TRBJ1-3 | - | TRBV4-2 | TRBD1 | TGTGCCAGCAGACAGGGGGACGGAACTGGAAACACCATATATTTT | CASRQGDGTGNTIYF
15 | TRBJ2-7 | once | TRBV11-2 | TRBD2 | TGTGCCAGCAGCTCCGGGACTAGCGGGAACTACGAGCAGTACTTC | CASSSGTSGNYEQYF
16 | TRBJ2-1 | few | TRBV5-1 | TRBD2 | TGCGCCAGCAGCCCAAGGACTAGCGGGATGGTTAATGAGCAGTTCTTC | CASSPRTSGMVNEQFF
17 | TRBJ2-3 | - | TRBV5-5 | - | TGTGCCAGCACCGCTGAGACTTGGGCCACTAGCACAGATACGCAGTATTTT | CASTAETWATSTDTQYF
14 | TRBJ2-1 | - | TRBV10-3 | - | TGTGCCATCAGTGACGGACAGATTCTCAATGAGCAGTTCTTC | CAISDGQILNEQFF
16 | TRBJ2-2 | once | TRBV14 | - | TGTGCCAGCAGCCGTTTCACAGGGCCCGGAACCGGGGAGCTGTTTTTT | CASSRFTGPGTGELFF
13 | TRBJ1-1 | once | TRBV19 | - | TGTGCCAGTAACCCGGGACTAAGCACTGAAGCTTTCTTT | CASNPGLSTEAFF
16 | TRBJ2-6 | - | TRBV19 | - | TGTGCCAGTAGTGGACACTTCCTATCTGGGGCCAACGTCCTGACTTTC | CASSGHFLSGANVLTF
14 | TRBJ1-2 | - | TRBV5-1 | - | TGCGCCAGCAGCTTGTTGGGTAACTCGGGTGGCTACACCTTC | CASSLLGNSGGYTF
14 | TRBJ2-7 | - | TRBV5-6 | TRBD1 | TGTGCCAGCAGCCTGGGACAGATAACCTACGAGCAGTACTTC | CASSLGQITYEQYF
17 | TRBJ2-2 | - | TRBV7-2 | - | TGTGCCAGCAGCCAGCGCGCAGGGCCGTTGAACACCGGGGAGCTGTTTTTT | CASSQRAGPLNTGELFF
16 | TRBJ2-3 | - | TRBV15 | - | TGTGCCACCAGCAGCCCGCCAGCGGGCCGGCGAGATACGCAGTATTTT | CATSSPPAGRRDTQYF
15 | TRBJ2-1 | - | TRBV7-2 | TRBD1 | TGTGCCAGCAGCGGTCGGGACAGAAACTACAATGAGCAGTTCTTC | CASSGRDRNYNEQFF
14 | TRBJ1-1 | once | TRBV7-9 | TRBD1 | TGTGCCAGCAGTCACAGGGGTGTCAACACTGAAGCTTTCTTT | CASSHRGVNTEAFF
14 | TRBJ2-1 | - | TRBV7-9 | TRBD1 | TGTGCCAGCCCCGGGGGACAGGGGTACAATGAGCAGTTCTTC | CASPGGQGYNEQFF
16 | TRBJ2-2 | - | TRBV6-5 | - | TGTGCCAGCAGTTACTCGTCACAGGGTTTGGCCGGGGAGCTGTTTTTT | CASSYSSQGLAGELFF
18 | TRBJ1-5 | - | TRBV23-1 | TRBD1 | TGCGCCAGCAGTCAACAAACCGGGACAGGGTTTATTAATCAGCCCCAGCATTTT | CASSQQTGTGFINQPQHF
15 | TRBJ2-2 | few | TRBV7-2 | - | TGTGCCAGCAGCTTAGAAGGGGGGCGGACCGGGGAGCTGTTTTTT | CASSLEGGRTGELFF
16 | TRBJ1-5 | - | TRBV5-5 | TRBD1 | TGTGCCAGCAGCCCGAGCCGCGGGACAGTAACACAGCCCCAGCATTTT | CASSPSRGTVTQPQHF
16 | TRBJ1-6 | - | TRBV6-2/TRBV6-3 | TRBD1 | TGTGCCAGCAGCTCCCTAGGGACAGGGGTTTATTCACCCCTCCACTTT | CASSSLGTGVYSPLHF
15 | TRBJ1-6 | - | TRBV19 | TRBD1 | TGTGCCAGTAGTACTCAGGGGACAGCAAATTCACCCCTCCACTTT | CASSTQGTANSPLHF
16 | TRBJ2-3 | - | TRBV4-3 | TRBD2 | TGCGCCAGCAGCCAAAGGGTAGCTAGCGGAACAGATACGCAGTATTTT | CASSQRVASGTDTQYF
15 | TRBJ2-6 | medium-sized | TRBV15 | - | TGTGCCACCAGCAGAGATGTTGCTGGGGCCAACGTCCTGACTTTC | CATSRDVAGANVLTF
17 | TRBJ1-6 | - | TRBV6-1 | - | TGTGCCAGCAGTGAAGCGCTTAGCGGCAGACCTAATTCACCCCTCCACTTT | CASSEALSGRPNSPLHF
15 | TRBJ2-1 | - | TRBV30 | - | TGTGCCTGGAGTGTGGGGGCTAGCAGCTACAATGAGCAGTTCTTC | CAWSVGASSYNEQFF
15 | TRBJ2-5 | - | TRBV5-1 | - | TGCGCCAGCAGCTTGTCGGGACTCCGGGGGGAGACCCAGTACTTC | CASSLSGLRGETQYF
15 | TRBJ2-7 | few | TRBV2 | TRBD1 | TGTGCCAGCAGTGAAACACGATGGACAGGGAGAGAGCAGTACTTC | CASSETRWTGREQYF
15 | TRBJ2-6 | - | TRBV5-1 | - | TGCGCCAGCAGCTCAAGGGGATCTGGGGCCAACGTCCTGACTTTC | CASSSRGSGANVLTF
17 | TRBJ2-6 | - | TRBV28 | TRBD2 | TGTGCCAGCAGTTTAGAGGGAGGGCTCTCTGGGGCCAACGTCCTGACTTTC | CASSLEGGLSGANVLTF
13 | TRBJ1-5 | - | TRBV19 | TRBD1 | TGTGCCAGTGAGGACAGGCAAGGTCAGCCCCAGCATTTT | CASEDRQGQPQHF
17 | TRBJ2-2 | - | TRBV5-1 | TRBD2 | TGCGCCAGCAGCGCTGGACTAGCGGGAGAGGTCACCGGGGAGCTGTTTTTT | CASSAGLAGEVTGELFF
15 | TRBJ1-2 | - | TRBV4-3 | - | TGCGCCAGCAGCCAAGATCACGGGGGCTGGAATGGCTACACCTTC | CASSQDHGGWNGYTF
15 | TRBJ1-5 | - | TRBV27 | TRBD1 | TGTGCCAGCAGTCCAGGGACAGGGGGGAATCAGCCCCAGCATTTT | CASSPGTGGNQPQHF
16 | TRBJ2-1 | - | TRBV2 | TRBD2 | TGTGCCAGCAGTGAAGATGGACTAGCGGCCAGGAATGAGCAGTTCTTC | CASSEDGLAARNEQFF
17 | TRBJ1-1 | - | TRBV3-1/TRBV3-2 | - | TGTGCCAGCAGCCAAGATGCGTGGTGGGCGCCGAACACTGAAGCTTTCTTT | CASSQDAWWAPNTEAFF
15 | TRBJ2-5 | - | TRBV5-1 | - | TGCGCCAGCAGCTTGGTGGAGACTAGCCAAGAGACCCAGTACTTC | CASSLVETSQETQYF
17 | TRBJ2-7 | - | TRBV5-4 | TRBD1 | TGTGCCAGCAGCCACAGACCGGGACAGCTTTTTTCTTACGAGCAGTACTTC | CASSHRPGQLFSYEQYF
15 | TRBJ2-1 | - | TRBV6-1 | TRBD2 | TGTGCCAGCAGTGAAAAGGCGGGAGCATACAATGAGCAGTTCTTC | CASSEKAGAYNEQFF
16 | TRBJ1-1 | - | TRBV30 | - | TGTGCCTTCACGCGTCCGGGGGAGGGCATGAACACTGAAGCTTTCTTT | CAFTRPGEGMNTEAFF
18 | TRBJ2-5 | - | TRBV3-1/TRBV3-2 | TRBD2 | TGTGCCAGCAGCCAAGGGACCTCTAGCGGGGGGGCTGGAGAGACCCAGTACTTC | CASSQGTSSGGAGETQYF
15 | TRBJ2-5 | - | TRBV6-6 | - | TGTGCCAGCAGTTTCGCGGGACAGCCCCAAGAGACCCAGTACTTC | CASSFAGQPQETQYF
17 | TRBJ1-3 | - | TRBV28 | - | TGTGCCAGCAGTTCCCCGGGGCAGGGGCTTCGAGGAAACACCATATATTTT | CASSSPGQGLRGNTIYF
10 | TRBJ2-3 | - | TRBV29-1 | - | TGCAGCGTAAGTGGAGATACGCAGTATTTT | CSVSGDTQYF
14 | TRBJ2-7 | - | TRBV27 | TRBD1 | TGTGCCAGCAGTTTCAGGGGGCGCCCCGACGAGCAGTACTTC | CASSFRGRPDEQYF
16 | TRBJ2-5 | once | TRBV6-6 | - | TGTGCCAGCAGCTCTTTGACGGGGTTTTCCCAAGAGACCCAGTACTTC | CASSSLTGFSQETQYF